The 24 T cell receptor beta chains listed next were all sequenced from one sample in a study of radiotherapy plus CTLA-4 blockade in lung cancer. Repertoires were generated with immunoSEQ multiplex PCR, while TCRdb's copy carries only in-frame clones and drops some. The sample records tens of thousands of clones, over 80% being singletons. The material was peripheral blood, obtained from a patient treated with radiotherapy plus ipilimumab. The source of these receptors is a human donor with non-small cell lung cancer who had stable disease on radiotherapy plus ipilimumab.

The chain is built from TRBV2 and TRBJ2-2, with unresolved D. The germline V and J ends were trimmed by 3 bases and 5 bases, with 10 bases remaining between them. The CDR3 runs 14 residues. CDR1 SNHLY and CDR2 FYNNEI come from the germline V gene. The CDR3 sequence: CASSEPISTGELFF. As DNA, the CDR3 is TGTGCCAGCAGTGAGCCCATAAGTACCGGGGAGCTGTTTTTT.

The chain recombines TRBV28 with TRBJ2-5; a weak D match, TRBD1 (6 bases). CDR3 size: 15 residues. Germline V gives CDR1 MDHEN, CDR2 SYDVKM. V was trimmed by 7 bases and J by 5 bases, leaving 20 bases between them. The CDR3 region has the DNA TGTGCCAGCACGACCCGTGGAGGCCAGGGGGAGACCCAGTACTTC. Translation gives CASTTRGGQGETQYF.

The chain carries TRBV7-8 and TRBJ2-3; 8 nucleotides align to TRBD1. Germline CDR1 is SGHVS and CDR2 is FQNEAQ. The CDR3 is made up of 16 amino acids. J was trimmed by 4 bases and V by 1 base; bases with no gene match: 7. CDR3 sequence reads: CASSLGIPGGPDTQYF. The CDR3 bases are TGTGCCAGCAGCTTAGGAATCCCAGGGGGCCCAGATACGCAGTATTTT. The full variable domain, in which reference TRBV7-8 and TRBJ2-3 provide the parts outside the CDR3, is GAGVSQSPRYKVAKRGQDVALRCDPISGHVSLFWYQQALGQGPEFLTYFQNEAQLDKSGLPSDRFFAERPEGSVSTLKIQRTQQEDSAVYLCASSLGIPGGPDTQYFGPGTRLTVL.

The CDR3 reads CATSLGTDQGQFF. The CDR3 nucleotides read TGTGCCACCAGCCTTGGGACAGACCAGGGGCAGTTCTTC. The chain uses TRBV15 and TRBJ2-1, with 7 positions matching TRBD1. The CDR3 spans 13 residues. Germline-derived CDR1 and CDR2 are LNHNV and YYDKDF (reference sequence). The V segment lost 5 bases and the J segment 12 bases; nucleotides outside the gene matches: 10.

The V gene is TRBV4-1, the J gene TRBJ2-7; 9 nucleotides match TRBD2. CDR1 and CDR2 from the germline V gene are MGHRA and YSYEKL. After removal of 2 bases from V and 5 bases from J, the junction contained 10 bases not matched to a gene. This CDR3 spans 16 amino acids. In nucleotides, the CDR3 is TGCGCCAGCAGCCAATTATGGAGCGGGGGGTTGGACGAGCAGTACTTC. This sequence encodes CASSQLWSGGLDEQYF.

V and J are TRBV29-1 and TRBJ2-3; D not certain. This CDR3 comprises 14 residues. Looked up from germline, CDR1 is SQVTM and CDR2 is ANQGSEA. V was trimmed by 3 bases and J by 2 bases, leaving 12 bases between them. The DNA of the CDR3 is TGCAGCGTTGACGTGGACGGCTACACAGATACGCAGTATTTT. Its protein is CSVDVDGYTDTQYF.

This chain joins TRBV7-9 and TRBJ2-2; weak D call: TRBD2 (6 bases). This CDR3 region has 17 residues. V was trimmed by 5 bases and J by 0 bases, leaving 16 bases between them. Germline values: CDR1 SEHNR, CDR2 FQNEAQ (reference sequence). The CDR3 protein is CASSDTRGTSNTGELFF. CDR3 nucleotides: TGTGCCAGCAGCGACACTCGCGGGACGTCGAACACCGGGGAGCTGTTTTTT.

The chain employs TRBV11-2 and TRBJ2-7; 7 bases align to TRBD1. The junction had 14 bases not matched to a gene; V was cut back by 5 bases and J by 7 bases. The CDR3 runs to 15 residues. Germline loops: CDR1 SGHAT, CDR2 FQNNGV. DNA of the CDR3: TGTGCCAGCAGCGTAACCGGGACAGCGGTTGGAGAGCAGTACTTC. It specifies CASSVTGTAVGEQYF.

V gene TRBV19 combines with J gene TRBJ1-2; D not resolved. Trimming stripped 5 bases from V and 2 bases from J, with 9 bases between. The CDR3 has 13 amino acids. CDR1 LNHDA and CDR2 SQIVND come from the germline V gene (reference sequence). The CDR3 sequence: CASSVQRNYGYTF. CDR3 nucleotides: TGTGCCAGTAGTGTTCAGCGGAACTATGGCTACACCTTC.

The chain recombines TRBV27 with TRBJ1-6; D not certain. The CDR3 has 15 residues. V gave up 5 bases and J gave up 6 bases, with 14 bases separating them. Germline lookup yields CDR1 MNHEY and CDR2 SMNVEV (reference sequence). Here the CDR3 reads CASSLQNIPNSPLHF. For the CDR3, the DNA is TGTGCCAGCAGTCTCCAGAATATTCCTAATTCACCCCTCCACTTT.

Details on this clone: One junction end disagrees with the germline gene, perhaps due to a read error. The J gene is TRBJ2-7, the V gene TRBV29-1; the match to TRBD1 covers 10 bases. Germline-derived CDR1 and CDR2 are SQVTM and ANQGSEA. The CDR3 totals 11 residues. CDR3 in amino acids: CSAGAGTGVSF. The CDR3 DNA is TGCAGCGCCGGGGCGGGGACAGGGGTTTCCTTC.

This chain joins TRBV4-1 and TRBJ2-3; 12 nucleotides line up with TRBD2. The CDR3 contains 17 residues. V trimming: 2 bases; J trimming: 3 bases; junction bases outside the gene matches: 6. Germline V gene data show CDR1 as MGHRA and CDR2 as YSYEKL. Here the CDR3 reads CASSQYPSGGATDTQYF. The DNA for the CDR3 is TGCGCCAGCAGCCAATATCCTAGCGGGGGGGCTACAGATACGCAGTATTTT.

CDR3 sequence reads: CASSRPGQASYEQYF. The DNA for the CDR3 is TGTGCCAGCTCACGACCGGGACAGGCCTCCTACGAGCAGTACTTC. The chain links TRBV18 to TRBJ2-5, with 8 positions matching TRBD1. The end of the DNA is better explained by TRBJ2-7, so the J call may be wrong. CDR3 size: 15 residues. CDR1 is KGHSH, CDR2 LQKENI, per germline.

This rearrangement joins TRBV5-5 to TRBJ2-1, with D hard to call. Deletions cut 4 bases from V and 7 bases from J, with 12 bases between. The CDR3 has 13 residues. Germline V gene lookup returns CDR1 SGHKS and CDR2 YYEKEE (reference sequence). The chain's CDR3 is CASSLDVWNEQFF. CDR3 DNA sequence: TGTGCCAGCAGCCTGGACGTTTGGAATGAGCAGTTCTTC.

This rearrangement joins TRBV6-1 to TRBJ2-2; D might be TRBD2 (5 bases). This CDR3 is built from 14 residues. V was clipped by 2 bases and J by 4 bases, with 8 bases between them. Germline loops: CDR1 MNHNS, CDR2 SASEGT. The CDR3, as DNA: TGTGCCAGCAGTGAATTGAGGGCCACCGGGGAGCTGTTTTTT. This codes for CASSELRATGELFF.

V gene TRBV9 combines with J gene TRBJ2-1, with TRBD1 identical over 9 bases. This CDR3 is 11 amino acids long. The germline gives CDR1 SGDLS, CDR2 YYNGEE. Trimming cost V 7 bases and J 7 bases; bases outside gene matches: 0. DNA of the CDR3: TGTGCCAGCGGGACAGGGAATGAGCAGTTCTTC. Its protein product is CASGTGNEQFF.

The J gene is TRBJ2-1, the V gene TRBV6-1; 10 bases fit TRBD2. The CDR3 length is 15 residues. In germline, CDR1 is MNHNS, CDR2 SASEGT. The V and J ends lost 5 bases and 9 bases, in that order; junction bases with no gene match: 10. In nucleotides, the CDR3 is TGTGCCAGCAGTCTCCGAGCGGGAGGGCCGGGTGAGCAGTTCTTC. Translation: CASSLRAGGPGEQFF.

J is TRBJ2-1 and V is TRBV6-6; D gene unclear. Per germline, CDR1 MNHNY and CDR2 SVGAGI (reference sequence). This CDR3 region has 11 residues. V dropped 5 bases and J dropped 10 bases, with 9 bases sitting between them. The CDR3 nucleotides are TGTGCCAGCAGTCCGACCGAGGAGCAGTTCTTC. The encoded protein is CASSPTEEQFF.

The CDR3 loop reads CAISNRDMSTSYNSPLHF. In DNA, the CDR3 is TGTGCCATCAGTAACCGGGACATGTCGACCTCCTATAATTCACCCCTCCACTTT. The chain has TRBV10-3 and TRBJ1-6, with D possibly TRBD1 on 6 matching bases. V shed 5 bases and J shed 0 bases, with 17 bases lying between them. The germline V gene has CDR1 ENHRY and CDR2 SYGVKD. This CDR3 is 18 amino acids long.

The chain combines TRBV5-1 with TRBJ2-1; D possibly corresponds to TRBD2 (6 bases). Germline loops: CDR1 SGHRS, CDR2 YFSETQ. The CDR3 has 16 amino acids. Trimming removed 0 bases from V and 6 bases from J, with 16 bases in between. CDR3 region: CASSLVGGVGGNEQFF. CDR3 bases: TGCGCCAGCAGCTTGGTTGGGGGAGTGGGAGGCAATGAGCAGTTCTTC.

The chain combines TRBV11-2 with TRBJ2-7; D gene unclear. CDR1 is SGHAT and CDR2 is FQNNGV in the germline V gene. The CDR3 has 13 amino acids. Trimming pared 0 bases from V and 3 bases from J, leaving 6 bases between. CDR3 residues: CASSLEFSYEQYF. CDR3 in DNA: TGTGCCAGCAGCTTAGAATTCAGCTACGAGCAGTACTTC.

The chain joins TRBV28 to TRBJ1-2; D remains ambiguous. Germline V CDR1 and CDR2: MDHEN, SYDVKM. The CDR3 extends over 13 amino acids. V was trimmed by 2 bases and J by 5 bases, leaving 9 bases between them. In nucleotides, the CDR3 is TGTGCCAGCAGTTTAGGTTTTAGATATGGCTACACCTTC. Translated, it gives CASSLGFRYGYTF.

This clone has a single count. V usage is TRBV7-3 and J usage is TRBJ2-7, with a possible D match to TRBD2 (6 bases). The CDR3 covers 15 residues. CDR1 SGHTA and CDR2 FQGTGA come from the germline V gene. With 1 base removed from V and 7 bases from J, the gap between germline ends came to 17 bases. CDR3 loop: CASSLSGASSLEQYF. CDR3 DNA: TGTGCCAGCAGCTTAAGCGGGGCTTCCAGTTTGGAGCAGTACTTC. Filled out from reference TRBV7-3 and TRBJ2-7, the complete variable domain reads GAGVSQTPSNKVTEKGKYVELRCDPISGHTALYWYRQSLGQGPEFLIYFQGTGAADDSGLPNDRFFAVRPEGSVSTLKIQRTERGDSAVYLCASSLSGASSLEQYFGPGTRLTVT.

The J gene is TRBJ2-5, the V gene TRBV28; possible D gene TRBD2, 6 bases. The CDR3 loop spans 15 amino acids. The germline V gene has CDR1 MDHEN and CDR2 SYDVKM. V lost 7 bases and J lost 5, with 20 bases in between. The CDR3 loop reads CASNPTGQGRETQYF. The CDR3 bases are TGTGCCAGCAACCCGACGGGCCAAGGGAGGGAGACCCAGTACTTC.